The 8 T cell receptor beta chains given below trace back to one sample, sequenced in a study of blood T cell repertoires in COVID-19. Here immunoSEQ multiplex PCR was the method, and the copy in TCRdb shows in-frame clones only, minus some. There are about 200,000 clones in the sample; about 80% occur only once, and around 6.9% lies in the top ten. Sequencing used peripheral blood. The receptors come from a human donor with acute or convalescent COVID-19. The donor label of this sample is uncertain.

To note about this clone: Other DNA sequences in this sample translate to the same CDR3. The DNA of the CDR3 is TGTGCCAGCAGCTTAGGGCTAGCGGGGGTTTACGAGCAGTACTTC. It encodes CASSLGLAGVYEQYF. The chain joins TRBV7-2 to TRBJ2-7; 10 positions agree with TRBD2. Losses at the gene ends were 1 base for V and 4 bases for J; bases not matched to a gene: 4. The CDR3 extends over 15 amino acids. Germline loops: CDR1 SGHTA, CDR2 FQGNSA.

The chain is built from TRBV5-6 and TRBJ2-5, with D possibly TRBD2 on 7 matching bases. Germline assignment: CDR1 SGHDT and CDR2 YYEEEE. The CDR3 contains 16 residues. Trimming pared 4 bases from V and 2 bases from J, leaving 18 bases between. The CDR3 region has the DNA TGTGCCAGCAGCCCCTTGCGGGGAGGGGGGCAAGAGACCCAGTACTTC. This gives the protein CASSPLRGGGQETQYF.

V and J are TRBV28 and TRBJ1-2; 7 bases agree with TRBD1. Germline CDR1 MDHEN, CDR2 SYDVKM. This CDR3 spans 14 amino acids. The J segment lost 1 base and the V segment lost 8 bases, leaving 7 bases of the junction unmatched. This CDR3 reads CASLRDRNNYGYTF. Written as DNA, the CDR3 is TGTGCCAGCCTCCGGGACAGAAATAACTATGGCTACACCTTC.

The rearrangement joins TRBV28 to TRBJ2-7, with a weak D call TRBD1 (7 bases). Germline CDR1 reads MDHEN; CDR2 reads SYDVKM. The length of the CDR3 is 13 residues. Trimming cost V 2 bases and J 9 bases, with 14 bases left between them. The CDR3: CASSLGGGRVQYF. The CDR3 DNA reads TGTGCCAGCAGTTTAGGAGGGGGCCGCGTGCAGTACTTC.

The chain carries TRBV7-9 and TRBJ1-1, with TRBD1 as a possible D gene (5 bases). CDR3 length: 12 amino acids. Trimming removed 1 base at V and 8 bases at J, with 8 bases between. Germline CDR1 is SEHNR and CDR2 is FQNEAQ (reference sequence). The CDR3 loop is CASSLVGGEAFF. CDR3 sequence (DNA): TGTGCCAGCAGCTTAGTCGGGGGGGAAGCTTTCTTT.

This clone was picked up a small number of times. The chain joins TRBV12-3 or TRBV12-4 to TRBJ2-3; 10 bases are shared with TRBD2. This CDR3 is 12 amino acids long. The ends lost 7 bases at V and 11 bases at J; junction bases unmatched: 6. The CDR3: CASTPGLARQYF. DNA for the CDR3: TGTGCCAGCACTCCGGGACTAGCGAGGCAGTATTTT.

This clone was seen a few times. CDR3 region: CASSSGQERTEAFF. The CDR3 coding sequence is TGTGCCAGCAGTTCTGGACAGGAAAGGACTGAAGCTTTCTTT. V and J are TRBV6-5 and TRBJ1-1, with 7 bases matching TRBD1. Germline lookup yields CDR1 MNHEY and CDR2 SVGAGI. The ends lost 4 bases at V and 5 bases at J; junction bases unmatched: 7. The CDR3 is 14 residues long.

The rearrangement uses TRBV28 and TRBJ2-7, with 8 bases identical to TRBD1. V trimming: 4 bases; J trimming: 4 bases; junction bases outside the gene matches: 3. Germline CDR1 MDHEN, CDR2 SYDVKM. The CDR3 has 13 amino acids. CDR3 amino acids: CASSSGGGYEQYF. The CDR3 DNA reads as TGTGCCAGCAGTTCAGGGGGCGGATACGAGCAGTACTTC.